The clone carrying this T cell receptor beta chain was observed many times. Its antigen remains unidentified. V lost 3 bases and J lost 3; bases outside the gene matches: 0. The CDR3 has 15 amino acids. Germline CDR1 is SGHVS and CDR2 is FQNEAQ. This entry belongs to a study of Graves' ophthalmopathy and Graves' hyperthyroidism. Whole-study results and caveats: Most thyroid clonotypes expanded beyond 0.001 frequency were also found in blood.

From RNA, the CDR3 regions of TCR beta chains were amplified and sequenced. Scientists carried out first-round RT-PCR using HTBI primers and then a second-round multiplex PCR. TCRdb recomputed calls from the multiplex PCR reads with MiXCR, one row per CDR3 protein. Seen here are about 180,000 distinct CDR3 sequences, 30% to 45% observed once, and the top ten hold roughly 6%. The receptor was isolated from a woman in her thirties or forties with Graves' ophthalmopathy. The V call is TRBV7-8, the J call TRBJ2-2, with TRBD2 matching over 11 bases. Sequences were obtained from peripheral blood. CDR3 sequence reads: CASSFSGRDTGELFF. CDR3 bases: TGTGCCAGCAGCTTTAGCGGGAGGGACACCGGGGAGCTGTTTTTT.